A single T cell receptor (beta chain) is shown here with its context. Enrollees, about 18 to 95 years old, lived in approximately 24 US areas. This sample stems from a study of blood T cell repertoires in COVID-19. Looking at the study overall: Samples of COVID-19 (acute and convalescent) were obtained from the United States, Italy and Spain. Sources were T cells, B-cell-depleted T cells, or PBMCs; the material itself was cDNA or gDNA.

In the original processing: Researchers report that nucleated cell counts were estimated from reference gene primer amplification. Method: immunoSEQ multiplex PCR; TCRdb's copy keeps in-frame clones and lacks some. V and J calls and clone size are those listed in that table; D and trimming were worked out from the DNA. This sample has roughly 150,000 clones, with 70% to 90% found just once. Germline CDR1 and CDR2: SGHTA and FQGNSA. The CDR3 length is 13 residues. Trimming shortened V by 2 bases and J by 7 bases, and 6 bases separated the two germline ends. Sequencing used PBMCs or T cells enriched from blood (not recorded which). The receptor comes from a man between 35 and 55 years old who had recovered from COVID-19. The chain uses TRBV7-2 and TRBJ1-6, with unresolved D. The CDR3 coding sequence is TGTGCCAGCAGCTTAACAGAAAATTCACCCCTCCACTTT. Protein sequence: CASSLTENSPLHF.